This entry concerns a single T cell receptor beta chain. The antigen it recognizes is unknown. Per-base quality was not reported, and no clone a single base away is much larger than it. These data originate in a study of cytomegalovirus exposure and HLA in healthy donors (dated by TCRdb to about 2017). At the level of the whole study: In an earlier analysis of some 610 of the donors, around 300 Gb of sequence data and about 110 million unique TCR beta sequences from some 170 million T cells were reported. An early release covering over 500 HLA-typed donors comprised 300 to 350 gigabases of sequencing data and roughly 86 million unique TCR sequences. Of the roughly 400 genotyped donors, approximately 82% fell in the genetic ancestry cluster associated with self-reported Caucasian donors. The study was designed to test whether signatures of past pathogen exposure could be identified by cataloging public T cell receptors. Using immunosequencing, the study profiled T cell repertoires from fewer than 850 subjects and related those repertoires to cytomegalovirus serostatus. In addition to the first cohort of 650 to 800 subjects, a separate validation cohort of about 120 different subjects was used. To predict cytomegalovirus infection status, the study brought together high-throughput TCR immunosequencing, statistical association of individual TCRs with disease status, and machine learning. A later analysis re-analyzed previously published TCR beta repertoires from roughly 600 donors and added high-resolution HLA genotyping to study TCR occurrence patterns. In the later analysis, no new phenotypic data were used to find candidate immune exposures; instead, reliance was placed on TCR beta sequences and their occurrence across donors. In an earlier analysis of 500 to 650 of the donors, high-throughput TCR beta sequencing was used to judge whether each TCR beta V gene segment behaved as functional or pseudogenic. Alongside the repertoire data, information on donor age, sex, ethnicity and CMV serostatus was compiled. Genome-wide SNP genotypes for about three fifths of the roughly 670 donors were used in a later genetic analysis, which treated that subset as a discovery cohort. Every discovery cohort repertoire had been produced on one sequencing platform. Both class I and class II loci were covered by HLA typing, at four-digit resolution. The number of typed donors differed by locus: roughly 629-640 for A, B, C, DRB1 and DQB1; 522 for DQA1; approximately 600 for DPA1; and roughly 470 for DPB1. Roughly 5 DR-DQ haplotypes were handled as single units for association and clustering because linkage in the cohort was strong. Among around 400 genotyped donors of the cohort, an average of about 240,000 unique TCR beta nucleotide sequences were sequenced per donor, 15% to 20% of them non-productive.

Study-wide findings and limitations: Most CMV-associated TCR beta chains appeared to be HLA-restricted in a later analysis, and the HLA associations seemed to be driven largely by CMV exposure. A later genetic analysis associated a missense DCLRE1C variant with V-gene and J-gene trimming of TCR beta chains, and an independent cohort replicated the association. A cluster of highly shared sequence variants was judged likely to be a technical artifact of the sequencing pipeline. According to a later genetic analysis, donors in an Asian-associated ancestry cluster had fewer N-insertions in productive TCRs than the roughly 670-donor mean. According to a later analysis, parvovirus B19, influenza, CMV and Epstein-Barr virus appeared linked to several top co-occurrence clusters. Presence/absence analyses assumed roughly uniform sequencing depth across donors, an assumption that may not hold. The 87-base-pair reads could not distinguish some IMGT-functional V segments, including TRBV6-2 and TRBV6-3, so those segments were excluded. When HLA alleles, especially DR and DQ, strongly co-occurred, attributing TCR associations to individual alleles was difficult. A later analysis associated 17,000 or so TCR beta sequences with specific HLA alleles at a false discovery rate of 0.05. While some public TCRs were present in many individuals, most TCR sequences turned up only very rarely across donors. Because counts were too low, 15 or so rarely observed V segments, including chromosome 9 orphons, were excluded from the earlier analysis of 500 to 700 of the donors. The classifier was reported to diagnose cytomegalovirus status with high specificity and sensitivity in both the original and validation cohorts. In the study, approximately 160 TCR beta chains were listed as associated with cytomegalovirus. In vitro tests confirmed that three of the cytomegalovirus-associated TCR beta chains recognize cytomegalovirus antigens. The authors suggested that the approach could potentially be generalized to other disease states and immunological phenotypes. The cohort was sequenced for TCR beta chains only, and without alpha or paired-chain data the features that could be detected were limited. In an earlier analysis of fewer than 700 of the donors, most TCR beta V segments appeared in productive rearrangements about 90% or about 30% of the time, broadly matching IMGT annotations. In a later analysis, the rate of TCR association differed among HLA loci, with DRB1 alleles having the most associated TCRs and HLA-C alleles having the fewest. Immune exposure information for the cohort was limited to CMV serostatus. Because HLA typing was missing for some donors at each locus, association tests included only the typed subset. Linkage disequilibrium might explain the correlated functional status among segregating V segments, but an unknown experimental factor could not be ruled out. A further reported finding was that TCR beta sequences accurately predicted the HLA-A and HLA-B alleles for most subjects in the first cohort. In a later analysis, HLA-associated TCR beta chains were found to be more clonally expanded and to have lower generation probabilities than equally common non-associated chains.

The library was built by means of the immunoSEQ multiplex PCR assay. For the multiplex PCR, a mixture combining 60 forward primers for TCR Vbeta segments and 13 reverse primers for TCR Jbeta segments was used. A multiplex PCR assay on genomic DNA amplified the CDR3 region of rearranged TCR beta genes. The amplified TCR beta libraries were sequenced on the Illumina HiSeq System as 87-base-pair reads. The authors processed their data as follows. In a later analysis, 70 million to 95 million unique TCR beta chains were counted across the roughly 610 repertoires, and roughly 10 million of these chains were shared by at least two donors. To remove PCR and sequencing errors, raw reads were error-corrected and collapsed into unique sequences using a nearest-neighbor algorithm that merged closely related sequences. V, D and J gene segments were assigned by aligning CDR3 sequences to IMGT reference sequences. For a sequence to be retained, at least a six-nucleotide match to both a V gene segment and a J gene segment was required. Rearrangements were called productive when the CDR3 lacked stop codons and stayed in frame with V and J; all others were non-productive. CDR3 was defined according to IMGT convention as the region running from the second conserved V-encoded cysteine to the conserved J-encoded phenylalanine. The earlier analysis of approximately 500 of the donors excluded sequences that lacked an unambiguous match to a single V gene segment. In an earlier analysis of 450 to 700 of the donors, V segments were called functional above 56.7% productive rearrangements and were called segregating when the between-donor standard deviation exceeded 5%. A statistical classification framework was built to diagnose cytomegalovirus status from the catalog of TCR beta chain sequences. In a later analysis, TCR nucleotide sequences were compared against IMGT/GENE-DB human TR gene sequences so that V and J genes could be assigned. Using the TCRdist pipeline, a later analysis assigned CDR3 sequences along with most-parsimonious VDJ recombination scenarios. In a later analysis, each TCR beta chain was defined by its CDR3 amino acid sequence together with its V-gene family, and reads lacking a unique V-gene family were excluded. As a way to deal with suspected cross-contamination and a sequencing artifact, a later analysis dropped hundreds of nucleotide sequences that were highly shared and had low generation probability. For each public chain, a later analysis derived a clonal expansion index from normalized ranks of inferred template counts within each repertoire. In a later analysis, generation probabilities were computed using a VDJ recombination model fitted to out-of-frame rearrangements, and the results were checked against IGoR. In a later analysis, hypergeometric tests were used to score TCR-TCR, TCR-HLA and TCR-CMV co-occurrence, with a repertoire-size bias correction applied to TCR pairs. A later analysis estimated false discovery rates by permuting HLA or CMV assignments 20 times. A later analysis grouped co-occurring TCRs with DBSCAN, adding TCRdist sequence similarity when clustering within HLA-allele-positive subsets. Repertoires with fewer than 30,000 or more than 120,000 public chains were left out of co-occurrence clustering, as were five repertoires with anomalous nucleotide sharing. In its TCRdb copy, this immuneACCESS table keeps in-frame sequences only and misses some clones. Where compared with another copy, unresolved V genes explain less than half of these, and the others have no known cause. The V and J calls and the clone size are those of that table, but D and trimming were determined from the DNA. The sample data list fewer than 150,000 clones, and over 70% of these were observed just once. The ten largest make up almost 7% of the sample.

V ends up 5 bases short and J 0 bases short, with an unmatched junction base count of 4. CDR1 is given as ENHRY and CDR2 as SYGVKD, both from the germline V gene. CDR3 length: 14 amino acids, cysteine to phenylalanine. The read is trimmed to its CDR3 DNA, 42 bases read in frame from base 1. The cohort consisted of 600 or so healthy bone marrow donors. All cohort members were sampled while nominally healthy, although unrecorded immune exposures were likely present. The donor tested CMV seropositive, placing the donor among the approximately 310 seropositive members of the cohort. Every donor gave a peripheral blood sample, and the peripheral blood mononuclear cells from that sample were used for TCR beta sequencing. Genomic DNA extraction from the blood cell samples was performed with the Qiagen DNeasy Blood Extraction Kit.

The chain was built from TRBV10-3 and TRBJ2-7, with 7 bases matching TRBD1. The source of this sequence is a middle-aged man in good health and CMV-seropositive. The sample taken for sequencing was PBMCs. The CDR3 corresponds to CAISLTGSSYEQYF. The DNA is as follows: TGTGCCATCAGTCTGACAGGGAGCTCCTACGAGCAGTACTTC.